This T cell receptor (beta chain) comes out of a study of persistence of HIV-infected CD4 T cells (dated by TCRdb to about 2020). For context, the study as a whole: CMV- and HIV-1 Gag-responding CD4+ T cells were isolated from ART-treated individuals so that antigen-driven clonal expansion of HIV-1-infected cells could be examined. Participants had been on suppressive ART for a median of around eight years. Peripheral blood samples of up to about 200 mL were taken at multiple time points, with the exception of a couple of participants who underwent leukapheresis at a single time point. The clonality of all cells in each sorted population was assessed by TCRbeta sequencing, whereas the clonality of infected cells was assessed by proviral sequencing. For the TCR cluster analysis across participants, roughly 8 participants were included for CMV and about 7 participants for Gag.

The CDR3 goes from the cysteine to the phenylalanine over 15 residues. Solely the CDR3 DNA is kept, with 45 bases framed from the first base. CDR1 and CDR2, per the germline V gene, are SGHAT and FQNNGV. Trimming leaves V shorter by 1 base and J shorter by 3 bases, with the junction holding 6 bases beyond the gene matches. Concerning this clone: Its recognized antigen is unknown. It has no much larger one-base neighbor in the sample; base qualities were not kept.

The immunoSEQ hsTCRB assay version 4 in survey mode was used to sequence TCRbeta repertoires from genomic DNA. For TCRbeta sequencing, genomic DNA was diluted to approximately 9.9 ng/uL, and up to 1 ug was used per sample. The paper's data handling went like this. TCRbeta data were analyzed in ImmunoSeq Analyzer 3.0, with diversity computed on productive nucleotide rearrangements. Using the Immunarch R package, the improved Chao index served to estimate lower-bound TCR diversity and the Gini coefficient served to estimate clonality. When different nucleotide rearrangements encoded the same CDR3beta amino acid sequence, each rearrangement was treated as a distinct clonotype. TCRbeta sequences significantly enriched in antigen-responding cells relative to anti-CD3/anti-CD28-activated cells were identified by differential abundance analysis. GLIPH2 clustered TCRs by predicted peptide-MHC specificity, both within individual participants and across merged participant data sets. What TCRdb holds here is the immuneACCESS table cut down to in-frame rearrangements. Part of the clones is not present; checked against another copy, under half of the missing clones reflect an unresolved V gene, and the others are unexplained. The V and J calls and clone size come from that table; D and trimming were worked out from the DNA. This sample gives 50,000 to 65,000 clones in total; roughly 77% of them show up just once. Under 2% of the sample belongs to the ten largest clones.

Paper-wide results and their limitations: Bulk TCR analyses could not be limited to the rare CMV-responding cells that actually contained HIV-1 proviruses. Enrichment of degenerate expanded CDR3beta sequences was found in antigen-responding cells, suggesting convergent selection of CD4+ responses to CMV and Gag. TCRbeta richness in CMV- and Gag-responding cells was significantly lower than in anti-CD3/anti-CD28-responding cells; CMV-responding cells had higher oligoclonality than CD3/CD28-stimulated and Gag-responding cells. Only a small number of individuals took part in the study, and only a limited range of antigens was tested. Within the same sorted populations, TCR oligoclonality correlated with proviral oligoclonality.

In light of the paper, this sample's treatment or condition label describes: suppressive antiretroviral therapy. A pool of overlapping 15-mer peptides from HIV-1 Gag, at 1 ug per peptide per mL, was used to stimulate the cells. Memory populations depleted of antigen-responding cells were obtained by sorting nonresponding CD40L-negative CD69-negative CD45RO-high memory CD4+ T cells. HIV-1-infected adults in whom suppressive ART had been started during chronic infection were enrolled as participants. For at least 4 years, participants had undetectable plasma HIV-1 RNA, below 50 copies/mL. To be included, participants needed a CD4+ T cell count above 400 cells/uL and a positive CMV serology. Before stimulation, PBMCs were isolated using density centrifugation and then depleted of CD8+ T cells. For less than 20 hours, CD8-depleted PBMCs were stimulated with anti-CD28/CD49d costimulation, a CD40-blocking antibody, and enfuvirtide, which was added to prevent new infections. Sorting was done on either a Beckman Coulter MoFlo Legacy or an XDP sorter, and propidium iodide was used to exclude dead cells. For samples with more than one million cells, genomic DNA was extracted with the QIAamp DNA Mini Kit, and for all other samples the Quick-DNA Microprep Kit was used.

Here the chain combines TRBV11-2 and TRBJ2-7; TRBD1 lines up with 7 middle nucleotides. This sequence was found in an adult man with HIV who was CMV-seropositive. Sample: CD4+ T cells sorted from PBMCs after 18-hour stimulation, taken from a patient who received antiretroviral therapy. The cell subset or site label on this specimen signifies: CD40L-CD69- CD45RO-high memory CD4 T cells not responding to Gag peptides. The encoded CDR3 is CASSLVEGAGYEQYF. The bases read TGTGCCAGCAGCTTAGTAGAGGGGGCGGGCTACGAGCAGTACTTC.